This T cell receptor (beta chain) was documented in a study of T-cell memory formation after mild COVID-19. General study findings and limits: Clones contracting day 15 to 85 were balanced CD4/CD8; later expanders leaned CD4+. Among CD4+ contracting clones, most were CM and EM, and CD8+ ones EMRA. For second-wave clones that peaked at day 37, SARS-CoV-2 specificity went unverified.

With respect to this clonotype: Its antigen is undetermined.

The CDR3 length is 14 residues. Germline V gene sequence: CDR1 ENHRY, CDR2 SYGVKD. Trimming shortened V by 3 bases and J by 2 bases, and 11 bases separated the two germline ends. TCR alpha and TCR beta cDNA libraries carrying sample barcodes and UMIs were produced by 5'RACE using constant-segment primers. TCRdb recomputed calls from the 5' RACE reads with MiXCR, one row per CDR3 protein. The table includes a few hundred thousand distinct CDR3 sequences, 15% to 20% detected once. This TCR came from a man aged 18 to 30 who had mild COVID-19 (a few samples of this study predate the infection). Cell type and time point are not known. The chain recombines TRBV10-3 with TRBJ2-7; D not certain. Sequencing was performed on PBMCs or a T cell subset sorted from them (not recorded which). CDR3 bases: TGTGCCATCAGTGATGAAGGGTTCCCCTACGAGCAGTACTTC. Residues: CAISDEGFPYEQYF.